The 6 T cell receptor beta chains below come from one sample, sequenced in a study of blood T cell repertoires in COVID-19. Sequencing was performed with immunoSEQ multiplex PCR; in TCRdb, only in-frame clones are kept and a portion is missing. Of approximately 490,000 clones listed, approximately 90% are singletons. Sequenced: PBMCs or T cells enriched from blood (not recorded which). The origin of the receptors is a young woman who had recovered from COVID-19.

This clone was counted once. The genes are TRBV7-3 and TRBJ1-2; 9 bases align to TRBD1. Trimming at V came to 6 bases and at J to 3 bases, leaving 11 bases not matched to a gene. This CDR3 is built from 16 residues. CDR1 is SGHTA and CDR2 is FQGTGA in the germline V gene. Here the CDR3 reads CASRPTGGGGDYGYTF. The CDR3 DNA is TGTGCCAGCAGGCCCACAGGGGGCGGGGGAGACTATGGCTACACCTTC.

The rearrangement uses TRBV5-1 and TRBJ1-5; D remains ambiguous. V lost 4 bases and J lost 7, with 18 bases in between. The germline V gene encodes CDR1 SGHRS and CDR2 YFSETQ. CDR3 length: 15 amino acids. CDR3 in amino acids: CASSPGAGREQPQHF. The CDR3 DNA follows: TGCGCCAGCAGCCCCGGTGCTGGGAGGGAACAGCCCCAGCATTTT.

J is TRBJ2-5 and V is TRBV24-1; tentative D call: TRBD2 (5 bases). From germline, CDR1 is KGHDR and CDR2 SFDVKD. This CDR3 contains 14 residues. Trimming took off 9 bases at V and 2 bases at J, with 15 bases between the two ends. The CDR3 loop reads CATELGGRQETQYF. The CDR3 DNA is TGTGCCACCGAGTTGGGCGGGCGACAAGAGACCCAGTACTTC.

The V call is TRBV3-1 (or the pseudogene TRBV3-2), the J call TRBJ2-1, with 8 bases that match TRBD1. CDR3 length: 14 residues. Trimming at V came to 4 bases and at J to 7 bases, leaving 6 bases not matched to a gene. From germline, CDR1 is LGHDT and CDR2 YNNKEL (reference sequence). CDR3 coding DNA: TGTGCCAGCAGCCTCCTAGGGACAGGTAATGAGCAGTTCTTC. Protein sequence: CASSLLGTGNEQFF.

The chain links TRBV4-2 to TRBJ1-1; 8 bases map to TRBD1. The CDR3 is 17 residues long. Germline CDR1 LGHNA, CDR2 YNFKEQ. V lost 1 base, J lost 1 base, and 8 bases stayed unmatched. Here the CDR3 reads CASSQGRTGRGNTEAFF. DNA for the CDR3: TGTGCCAGCAGCCAAGGCCGGACAGGGCGGGGGAACACTGAAGCTTTCTTT.

The chain links TRBV6-5 to TRBJ2-2, with D possibly TRBD1 on 5 matching bases. V was trimmed by 5 bases and J by 8 bases, leaving 9 bases between them. The CDR3 is made up of 12 amino acids. Germline V lookup: CDR1 MNHEY, CDR2 SVGAGI. The CDR3 protein is CASSRRQGELFF. The CDR3 DNA reads as TGTGCCAGCAGTCGACGACAGGGGGAGCTGTTTTTT.